This is a list of T cell receptor beta chains from one sample in a study of blood T cell repertoires in COVID-19. Only in-frame clones appear in the TCRdb table, and some are missing; sequencing was by immunoSEQ multiplex PCR. The data show about 93,000 clones, roughly nine tenths seen once. The sequencing sample was made of peripheral blood. All receptors derive from a man between 60 and 75 years old with COVID-19, enrolled during active disease. CDR3s leave out the opening cysteine and the closing phenylalanine or tryptophan. The D gene is left open where the match is weak.

d_gene,j_gene,v_gene,CDR3aa
TRBD1,TRBJ2-2,TRBV5-1,ASRRGQGLAGELF
.,TRBJ1-3,TRBV6-5,ASSYGSLSGNTIY
TRBD2,TRBJ2-5,TRBV4-1,ASSPTSGEAQETQY
.,TRBJ1-5,TRBV19,ASSIVGNQPQH
.,TRBJ2-7,TRBV19,ASQVTGTYEQY
TRBD1,TRBJ2-3,TRBV2,ASTSDRETDTQY
TRBD1,TRBJ2-3,TRBV7-6,ASSSRGDTQY
TRBD1,TRBJ1-5,TRBV18,ASSPNAGGGNQPQH
TRBD2,TRBJ2-7,TRBV7-2,ASSSRGIAGVYEQY
.,TRBJ2-2,TRBV5-6,ASRSDYLHAGELF
TRBD1,TRBJ1-1,TRBV7-2,ASSPQGADTEAF
.,TRBJ1-1,TRBV6-1,ASSGITDPAETEAF
.,TRBJ1-1,TRBV5-1,ASSGGTGYDTEAF
.,TRBJ2-5,TRBV20-1,SARPVETQY
TRBD1,TRBJ1-1,TRBV10-3,AISEGQGAAEAF
.,TRBJ1-4,TRBV7-9,ASSLFGANEKLF
TRBD1,TRBJ1-4,TRBV19,ASNPGQGPEKLF
.,TRBJ2-7,TRBV7-7,ASSLRPGAGYEQY
TRBD1,TRBJ2-1,TRBV5-1,ASSLGTGPNEQF
TRBD2,TRBJ2-7,TRBV3-1/TRBV3-2,ASSPTGGGSYEQY
.,TRBJ2-1,TRBV24-1,ATMGDTDYNEQF
.,TRBJ1-6,TRBV15,ATHQGVGNSPLH
TRBD1,TRBJ1-2,TRBV7-3,ASSPMPGQGYGYT
.,TRBJ1-1,TRBV7-8,ASSFRRNTEAF
TRBD1,TRBJ2-3,TRBV4-1,ASSQFPFDRGTSTDTQY
TRBD1,TRBJ2-7,TRBV5-4,ASSLGGQGFEEQY
.,TRBJ1-1,TRBV2,ASRAIWQGNTEAF
.,TRBJ2-1,TRBV5-1,ASSVLSRESNEQF
TRBD1,TRBJ1-1,TRBV5-4,ASSFDFTGASTEAF
.,TRBJ2-7,TRBV18,ASSPPGQSYEQY
.,TRBJ2-3,TRBV6-6,ASSSAGAGPDTQY
TRBD1,TRBJ2-5,TRBV30,AWSVGRGTETQY
TRBD2,TRBJ2-5,TRBV6-5,ASSYSSSGRETQY
TRBD1,TRBJ2-1,TRBV27,ASSSRQGWDEQF
TRBD1,TRBJ1-5,TRBV4-3,ASSLVRGTGGYNSNQPQH
.,TRBJ2-1,TRBV28,ASRDTTENEQF
.,TRBJ2-7,TRBV7-9,ASSLATDYEQY
.,TRBJ1-6,TRBV11-2,ASSLRGGQGSPLH
.,TRBJ2-1,TRBV4-3,ASSQDPQASYNEQF
TRBD1,TRBJ1-6,TRBV5-6,ASSSWQGQGRNSPLH
TRBD2,TRBJ2-2,TRBV7-3,ASSLEASGITGELF
.,TRBJ1-1,TRBV19,ASSIVERNTEAF
TRBD1,TRBJ1-1,TRBV7-8,ASSTLTGGTEAF
.,TRBJ1-6,TRBV6-5,ASKPGQGNSPLH
TRBD1,TRBJ1-5,TRBV7-9,ASSLGAPTGGAGQPQH
TRBD1,TRBJ1-1,TRBV28,ASRRTGAVHTEAF
TRBD2,TRBJ2-1,TRBV3-1/TRBV3-2,ASSSLSGSLEDEQF
.,TRBJ1-1,TRBV6-5,ASSYGGGTEAF
.,TRBJ1-2,TRBV9,ASSEGGGYGYT
TRBD2,TRBJ2-1,TRBV9,ASSVGRGYDNEQF
.,TRBJ1-2,TRBV7-9,ASSLGSRNYGYT
TRBD1,TRBJ1-2,TRBV4-3,ASSQEKGAVYGYT